Sequencing of this T cell receptor beta chain was carried out in a study of neurological immune-mediated disorders. This clonotype was recorded at least ten times. The V gene's germline CDR1 is SGHRS and CDR2 YFSETQ. V gave up 4 bases and J gave up 5 bases; unmatched junction bases: 6. This CDR3 region has 15 residues. TCRdb independently ran MiXCR on the 5' RACE reads; one entry per CDR3 protein. The data contain over 65,000 distinct CDR3 sequences, about 9.4% of them seen just once; the ten biggest clones take up 1.5% to 2%. This chain links TRBV5-1 with TRBJ1-5, with 10 bases aligning to TRBD1. The specimen sequenced was PBMCs. This clonotype was obtained from a man in his fifties in good health. The DNA for the CDR3 is TGCGCCAGCAGCCCGGACGGGACAGGGGATCAGCCCCAGCATTTT. Translated, it gives CASSPDGTGDQPQHF.